The present entry profiles one TCR beta chain with its context. Its antigen is unknown. At one boundary the junction diverges from the germline segment, which might be a read error. This sample was included in a study of shared clonotypes between healthy human individuals. Study-wide points: Blood was the sole source, and tissue repertoires probably differ. Only a few donors were included, so the genetic and exposure-history diversity represented was limited.

CDR1 is SSHAT and CDR2 is FNYEAQ in the germline V gene (reference sequence). The CDR3 length is 11 residues. The deep-level immunoSEQ assay was used. In the authors' workflow: ImmunoSEQ output held junction-only sequences without quality scores, so filtering differed. TCRdb's copy holds only in-frame clones and misses some; the assay was immunoSEQ multiplex PCR. That table gives V, J and clone size, and the DNA gave D and trimming. Among a few hundred thousand clones, roughly four fifths were seen once, and the ten largest hold around 12%. The clonotype originates from a woman aged 40 to 50 in good health. Some clones in this sample may be carry-over from other donors' samples. The rearrangement uses TRBV7-7 and TRBJ2-5; tentatively, D is TRBD1 (6 bases). The sample consisted of PBMCs. The CDR3: CASSLAGVVNF. CDR3 DNA sequence: TGTGCTAGCAGCTTAGCAGGGGTAGTGAACTTC.